The clone carrying this T cell receptor beta chain has just a few counts. Antigen unknown. V lost 6 bases and J 0 bases, leaving 9 bases between the germline ends. In germline, CDR1 is MNHEY, CDR2 SVGAGI. The CDR3 sequence is 14 residues long. Of the isolated RNA, all was reverse transcribed, and so the sequenced material was expressed TCRB transcripts. Repertoires were generated with immunoSEQ multiplex PCR, while TCRdb's copy carries only in-frame clones and drops some. This table holds 600,000 or so clones, more than 13% found once. This record belongs to a study of beta chain features in type 1 diabetes. Study-level results: Moderate but significant shortening of TCRB CDR3s was recorded in all four CD4+ subsets from Type 1 diabetes patients.

The sample comprised naive CD4+ T cells from blood. The V and J genes are TRBV6-5 and TRBJ1-5; maybe TRBD1 (5 bases). The clonotype was recovered from a man between 18 and 29 years old with type 1 diabetes. In DNA form, the CDR3 reads TGTGCCAGCAGGAGGACACCTAGCAATCAGCCCCAGCATTTT. Translating gives CASRRTPSNQPQHF.